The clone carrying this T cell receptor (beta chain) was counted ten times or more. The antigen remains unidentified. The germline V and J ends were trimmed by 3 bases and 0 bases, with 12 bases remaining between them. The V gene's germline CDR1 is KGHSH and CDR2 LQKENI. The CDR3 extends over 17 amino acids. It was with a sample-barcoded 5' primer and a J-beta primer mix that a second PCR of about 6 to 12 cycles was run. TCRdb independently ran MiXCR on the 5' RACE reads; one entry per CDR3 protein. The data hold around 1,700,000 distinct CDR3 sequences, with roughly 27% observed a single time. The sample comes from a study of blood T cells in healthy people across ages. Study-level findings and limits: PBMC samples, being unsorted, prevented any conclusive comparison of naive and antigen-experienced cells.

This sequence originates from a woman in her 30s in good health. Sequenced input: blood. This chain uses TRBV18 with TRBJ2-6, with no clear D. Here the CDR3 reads CASSPSIDVSGANVLTF. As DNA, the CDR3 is TGTGCCAGCTCACCCTCCATCGACGTCTCTGGGGCCAACGTCCTGACTTTC.